This entry concerns a single T cell receptor beta chain. Its target is not known. This specimen comes from a study of shared clonotypes between healthy human individuals. Profiling relied on immunoSEQ multiplex PCR, and the TCRdb table lists in-frame clones only, not all of them. This sample carries roughly 1,800,000 clones, about 95% of them seen once, and the ten largest clones take around 1.2%. Whole-study findings and limits: A small donor pool kept down the genetic and exposure-history diversity that was represented. An effect of sequencing depth on clonotype sharing among donors was expected. A handful of donors shared about 4.5% of their naive CD4 clonotypes. At large depth, rarefaction still showed sorted-subset sequencing to be incomplete.

The CDR3 length is 14 residues. CDR1 and CDR2 from the germline V gene are MNHEY and SMNVEV (reference sequence). The V end was cut by 7 bases, the J end by 7 bases, with 17 bases between. The naive CD8 population came from CD45RO-negative cells selected for CCR7, without terminally differentiated effector memory CD45RA+ cells. This receptor was obtained from a man younger than 35 in good health. The chain joins TRBV27 to TRBJ2-1; D remains unclear. Material for sequencing was naive CD8+ T cells sorted from blood. The CDR3 loop is CASTLTWAENEQFF. The CDR3 coding sequence is TGTGCCAGCACCCTCACGTGGGCGGAGAATGAGCAGTTCTTC.